These 10 T cell receptor beta chains were all obtained from the same sample, sequenced in a study of patients and donors after allogeneic stem cell transplantation. MiXCR, applied by TCRdb to the RT-PCR reads, yields one record per CDR3 protein. This sample has some 960,000 distinct CDR3 sequences, with under 20% found just once. The sample consisted of blood, either unsorted or a sorted T cell fraction (not recorded which). These TCRs come from a human donor who was either an allogeneic HSCT recipient or a stem cell or donor lymphocyte infusion donor (not recorded which). It is not recorded whose cells these are; they may come from a transplant donor.

Only a few counts were recorded for this clonotype. V usage is TRBV28 and J usage is TRBJ2-1; possibly TRBD1 or TRBD2 for D (5 bases each). Looked up from germline, CDR1 is MDHEN and CDR2 is SYDVKM. The ends were cut back, 4 bases at V and 6 bases at J, with 13 bases in the middle. CDR3 length: 14 residues. DNA for the CDR3: TGTGCCAGCAGTTCGGGACCCCTGGTCAATGAGCAGTTCTTC. This codes for CASSSGPLVNEQFF.

The chain links TRBV5-5 to TRBJ2-5; possible D gene TRBD1, 6 bases. CDR1 is SGHKS and CDR2 is YYEKEE in the germline V gene (reference sequence). The CDR3 runs to 12 residues. V lost 7 bases and J 11 bases, leaving 18 bases between the germline ends. The CDR3: CASALSTGFQYF. The CDR3 DNA sequence: TGTGCCAGCGCCCTATCCACAGGGTTTCAGTACTTC. Supplemented by reference TRBV5-5 and TRBJ2-5, the full variable domain reads DAGVTQSPTHLIKTRGQQVTLRCSPISGHKSVSWYQQVLGQGPQFIFQYYEKEERGRGNFPDRFSARQFPNYSSELNVNALLLGDSALYLCASALSTGFQYFGPGTRLLVL.

This chain connects TRBV12-3 or TRBV12-4 to TRBJ2-5, with a weak D call TRBD1 (6 bases). This CDR3 is built from 12 residues. Trimming took off 7 bases at V and 8 bases at J, with 14 bases between the two ends. CDR3 sequence (DNA): TGTGCCAGCACCTTTAGGGGGAATACCCAGTACTTC. Residues: CASTFRGNTQYF.

V is TRBV20-1 and J is TRBJ2-1; no reliable D call. Germline CDR1 DFQATT, CDR2 SNEGSKA (reference sequence). V was cut by 6 bases and J by 0 bases, with 21 bases left in between. The CDR3 has 17 residues. CDR3 sequence (DNA): TGCAGTGCCCGTGATCTTAGGACCCCGAGCTCCTACAATGAGCAGTTCTTC. It translates to CSARDLRTPSSYNEQFF.

V usage is TRBV3-1 and J usage is TRBJ2-3; D is ambiguous. The length of the CDR3 is 16 residues. V was shortened by 0 bases and J by 6 bases, with 16 bases between the two germline ends. Germline V lookup: CDR1 LGHDT, CDR2 YNNKEL (reference sequence). CDR3 nucleotides: TGTGCCAGCAGCCAAGAGGAGACTCCCCATTGGGATACGCAGTATTTT. Its protein is CASSQEETPHWDTQYF.

The V gene is TRBV29-1, the J gene TRBJ2-1, with D maybe TRBD2 (6 bases). The CDR3 extends over 14 amino acids. In germline, CDR1 is SQVTM, CDR2 ANQGSEA. Trimming removed 1 base from V and 13 bases from J, with 20 bases in between. The CDR3 DNA reads TGCAGCGTTGAAGTGGGACTTCTAAACTCATTACAGTTCTTC. This encodes CSVEVGLLNSLQFF.

This chain connects TRBV24-1 to TRBJ1-3; D is unclear. The germline V gene encodes CDR1 KGHDR and CDR2 SFDVKD. Trimming left V 6 bases short and J 0 bases short, with 8 bases between. The CDR3 consists of 14 residues. DNA of the CDR3: TGTGCCACCAGTCTCGGAGGCTCTGGAAACACCATATATTTT. Translating it yields CATSLGGSGNTIYF.

This clonotype has more than one count but fewer than ten. The chain recombines TRBV10-3 with TRBJ2-1, with TRBD2 identical over 12 bases. After removal of 7 bases from V and 4 bases from J, the junction contained 5 bases not matched to a gene. Looked up from germline, CDR1 is ENHRY and CDR2 is SYGVKD. This CDR3 is built from 15 residues. The CDR3 DNA reads as TGTGCCATCAAGTTGACTAGCGGGGGTTACAATGAGCAGTTCTTC. The encoded protein is CAIKLTSGGYNEQFF.

This clonotype was detected only a few times. The V and J genes are TRBV30 and TRBJ2-7; TRBD1 agrees at 7 bases. The CDR3 is 11 residues long. Trimming cost V 3 bases and J 10 bases; bases outside gene matches: 6. Germline V gives CDR1 GTSNPN, CDR2 SVGIG (reference sequence). The DNA for the CDR3 is TGTGCCTGGAGGGAAAGACAGGGTCAGTACTTC. Encoded protein: CAWRERQGQYF.

This clonotype has a handful of counts. V is TRBV7-2 and J is TRBJ1-4; D is unclear. Trimming pared 1 base from V and 8 bases from J, leaving 11 bases between. CDR1 and CDR2 (germline): SGHTA, FQGNSA. CDR3 length equals 14 residues. The CDR3: CASSLDLRREKLFF. Written as DNA, the CDR3 is TGTGCCAGCAGCTTAGACCTCCGGAGGGAAAAACTGTTTTTT.